These 24 T cell receptor beta chains were sequenced from one sample in a study of cytomegalovirus exposure and HLA in healthy donors (dated by TCRdb to 2017 to 2019). Library creation used the immunoSEQ multiplex PCR assay. A mixture of 60 forward primers for TCR Vbeta segments and 13 reverse primers for TCR Jbeta segments was used in the multiplex PCR. The table comes from immuneACCESS by way of TCRdb, which keeps in-frame sequences with V and J called. Part of the clones is missing from these tables; in studies checked, under half for an unresolved V gene and the rest for unknown reasons. This sample has roughly 38,000 clones in its table, and more than 90% of those were observed once. The ten largest clones represent approximately 2.5% of the sample. The sample comprised PBMCs. The receptors come from a woman aged 18-29 years in good health and CMV-seronegative.

The chain employs TRBV6-5 and TRBJ2-1, with 15 bases matching TRBD2. The germline V gene has CDR1 MNHEY and CDR2 SVGAGI. V trimming: 4 bases; J trimming: 7 bases; junction bases outside the gene matches: 5. The CDR3 is 16 residues long. Written as DNA, the CDR3 is TGTGCCAGCAGTTGGACTAGCGGGAGGGCTGGGAATGAGCAGTTCTTC. It translates to CASSWTSGRAGNEQFF.

This sequence joins TRBV28 and TRBJ1-3, with TRBD1 matching 9 bases. The germline V gene encodes CDR1 MDHEN and CDR2 SYDVKM. Trimming took 5 bases from V and 4 from J; bases not matched to a gene: 9. This CDR3 is 16 amino acids long. The CDR3 DNA is TGTGCCAGCAGTCCACCGGGACAGGGTACCGGAAACACCATATATTTT. This gives the protein CASSPPGQGTGNTIYF.

The CDR3 coding sequence is TGCGCCAGCCACACAGGGCTAGCCGGAAACACCATATATTTT. Protein product: CASHTGLAGNTIYF. The chain uses TRBV5-1 and TRBJ1-3, with D possibly being TRBD1 (6 bases). Germline-derived CDR1 and CDR2 are SGHRS and YFSETQ. With 7 bases removed from V and 4 bases from J, the gap between germline ends came to 15 bases. There are 14 residues in the CDR3. Combining the CDR3 with reference TRBV5-1 and TRBJ1-3 gives the whole variable domain KAGVTQTPRYLIKTRGQQVTLSCSPISGHRSVSWYQQTPGQGLQFLFEYFSETQRNKGNFPGRFSGRQFSNSRSEMNVSTLELGDSALYLCASHTGLAGNTIYFGEGSWLTVV.

The gene calls are TRBV28 and TRBJ2-5, with TRBD2 matching 10 bases. Losses at the gene ends were 8 bases for V and 4 bases for J; bases not matched to a gene: 7. The CDR3 length is 14 residues. CDR1 is MDHEN, CDR2 SYDVKM, per germline. The CDR3 here is CASATLAGGETQYF. For the CDR3, the DNA is TGTGCCAGCGCTACTTTAGCGGGAGGAGAGACCCAGTACTTC.

V is TRBV7-6 and J is TRBJ2-7, with 16 nucleotides matching TRBD2. The germline V gene has CDR1 SGHVS and CDR2 FNYEAQ. Germline trimming cut 5 bases from V and 3 bases from J; bases unmatched to any gene: 4. The CDR3 has 16 amino acids. CDR3 region: CASSAGLAGGGYEQYF. The CDR3 DNA is TGTGCCAGCAGCGCGGGACTAGCGGGAGGGGGCTACGAGCAGTACTTC.

The chain joins TRBV19 to TRBJ2-3; 10 bases match TRBD2. The CDR3 is made up of 14 amino acids. Germline trimming cut 3 bases from V and 7 bases from J; bases unmatched to any gene: 4. The germline V gene has CDR1 LNHDA and CDR2 SQIVND (reference sequence). CDR3 amino acids: CASSMGTSAHTQYF. CDR3 coding DNA: TGTGCCAGTAGTATGGGGACTAGCGCCCATACGCAGTATTTT.

The rearrangement links TRBV27 to TRBJ2-5, with TRBD2 matching 10 bases. CDR3 length: 17 residues. Germline CDR1 reads MNHEY; CDR2 reads SMNVEV (reference sequence). Trimming took 4 bases from V and 4 from J; bases not matched to a gene: 12. DNA of the CDR3: TGTGCCAGCAGTTCGGGACTAGCGTTAGGGAGGGGAGAGACCCAGTACTTC. This gives the protein CASSSGLALGRGETQYF.

The V gene is TRBV25-1, the J gene TRBJ2-1; D perhaps matches TRBD1 (5 bases). V was cut by 8 bases and J by 6 bases, with 17 bases left in between. The CDR3 runs 14 residues. From germline, CDR1 is MGHDK and CDR2 SYGVNS. For the CDR3, the DNA is TGTGCCAGCGGTAACCGACAGAGTTTCAATGAGCAGTTCTTC. This codes for CASGNRQSFNEQFF.

This chain's CDR3 is CASSAESRDSTYEQYF. CDR3 in DNA: TGTGCCAGCAGTGCGGAGAGCCGGGACAGCACCTACGAGCAGTACTTC. The rearrangement joins TRBV6-1 to TRBJ2-7, with TRBD1 matching over 7 bases. V shed 4 bases and J 2 bases; nucleotides not matched to a gene: 11. Looked up from germline, CDR1 is MNHNS and CDR2 is SASEGT. This CDR3 is built from 16 residues.

This rearrangement joins TRBV2 to TRBJ1-1; D is possibly TRBD1 (5 bases). V was clipped by 6 bases and J by 5 bases, with 19 bases between them. The germline gives CDR1 SNHLY, CDR2 FYNNEI. This CDR3 has 15 residues. The CDR3 is CASSRRVGEETEAFF. The DNA of the CDR3 is TGTGCCAGCAGCCGTCGGGTAGGGGAGGAAACTGAAGCTTTCTTT.

V is TRBV7-3 and J is TRBJ2-2; a possible D gene is TRBD2 (7 bases). The CDR3 extends over 21 amino acids. Between the trimmed V and J ends, which lost 0 bases and 3 bases, there was a span of 26 bases. Looked up from germline, CDR1 is SGHTA and CDR2 is FQGTGA. CDR3 loop: CASSLTGGVIPGLSYTGELFF. The CDR3 bases are TGTGCCAGCAGCTTAACGGGGGGCGTTATCCCGGGACTATCTTACACCGGGGAGCTGTTTTTT.

V is TRBV7-3 and J is TRBJ2-5, with 15 bases fitting TRBD2. The CDR3 contains 17 residues. In germline, CDR1 is SGHTA, CDR2 FQGTGA. J lost 2 bases, V lost 4 bases, and 5 bases had no gene match. The CDR3 DNA reads as TGTGCCAGCAGCTCTGGACTAGCGGGAGGGAGACAAGAGACCCAGTACTTC. It translates to CASSSGLAGGRQETQYF.

The chain is built from TRBV4-1 and TRBJ2-7, with 8 bases aligning to TRBD1. The CDR3 sequence is 15 residues long. Germline trimming cut 3 bases from V and 2 bases from J; bases unmatched to any gene: 6. Germline CDR1 and CDR2: MGHRA and YSYEKL. The CDR3 region is CASSQYRGETYEQYF. CDR3 bases: TGCGCCAGCAGCCAGTACAGGGGGGAGACCTACGAGCAGTACTTC.

This chain uses TRBV7-2 with TRBJ2-2; the match to TRBD2 covers 8 bases. CDR1 is SGHTA, CDR2 FQGNSA, per germline. The CDR3 has 16 residues. The junction had 3 bases not matched to a gene; V was cut back by 3 bases and J by 0 bases. The CDR3 sequence: CASSFSGTTNTGELFF. DNA of the CDR3: TGTGCCAGCAGCTTTAGCGGGACTACGAACACCGGGGAGCTGTTTTTT.

This clone occurred a few times. The CDR3, as DNA: TGCAGCGTTGTTGGCGGCCTGGGACTAGATACGCAGTATTTT. This codes for CSVVGGLGLDTQYF. The chain uses TRBV29-1 and TRBJ2-3; D possibly corresponds to TRBD2 (6 bases). Germline-derived CDR1 and CDR2 are SQVTM and ANQGSEA. Trimming took 4 bases from V and 5 from J, leaving 16 bases between them. The CDR3 covers 14 residues.

The chain couples TRBV28 to TRBJ2-3; D is possibly TRBD2 (7 bases). This CDR3 is built from 17 residues. V gave up 3 bases and J gave up 6 bases, with 22 bases separating them. Germline loops: CDR1 MDHEN, CDR2 SYDVKM. CDR3 nucleotide sequence: TGTGCCAGCAGTTTCCAGACGGGGGGCCTAGCTGCCGATACGCAGTATTTT. Protein product: CASSFQTGGLAADTQYF.

The chain couples TRBV6-5 to TRBJ2-1; D remains ambiguous. CDR3 length: 14 residues. The germline V and J ends were trimmed by 10 bases and 0 bases, with 13 bases remaining between them. Germline V CDR1 and CDR2: MNHEY, SVGAGI. The CDR3 here is CATRDKSSYNEQFF. The CDR3, as DNA: TGTGCCACAAGAGACAAGAGCTCCTACAATGAGCAGTTCTTC.

The genes are TRBV11-1 and TRBJ2-7; the D gene is possibly TRBD1 (6 bases). CDR3 size: 11 residues. The ends were cut back, 1 base at V and 9 bases at J, with 7 bases in the middle. Germline lookup yields CDR1 SGHAT and CDR2 FQDESV (reference sequence). CDR3 DNA: TGTGCCAGCAGCTTAGGAGGGGGGCAGTACTTC. Translated: CASSLGGGQYF.

This clone showed up just once. This chain links TRBV7-3 with TRBJ2-5; 8 bases map to TRBD1. The V and J ends lost 6 bases and 5 bases, in that order; junction bases with no gene match: 11. Germline CDR1 and CDR2: SGHTA and FQGTGA. This CDR3 has 15 amino acids. The CDR3 loop reads CASSISGTGGETQYF. The CDR3 region has the DNA TGTGCCAGCAGTATTTCCGGGACAGGAGGCGAGACCCAGTACTTC.

J is TRBJ2-1 and V is TRBV25-1; D ambiguous. The CDR3 is 12 amino acids. The V and J ends lost 7 bases and 7 bases respectively, with 11 bases between them. Germline loops: CDR1 MGHDK, CDR2 SYGVNS. DNA of the CDR3: TGTGCCAGCACCTACAGTGAGAATGAGCAGTTCTTC. Translating it yields CASTYSENEQFF.

The rearrangement links TRBV6-5 to TRBJ1-1, with no clear D. V was shortened by 0 bases and J by 5 bases, with 4 bases between the two germline ends. This CDR3 spans 12 amino acids. Germline loops: CDR1 MNHEY, CDR2 SVGAGI. The CDR3 DNA follows: TGTGCCAGCAGTTACTCACGGACTGAAGCTTTCTTT. Protein product: CASSYSRTEAFF.

The chain carries TRBV7-2 and TRBJ2-1, with 11 nucleotides matching TRBD2. This CDR3 is built from 14 residues. Germline loops: CDR1 SGHTA, CDR2 FQGNSA. J gave up 15 bases and V 5 bases, and 12 bases lay outside the gene matches. The CDR3, as DNA: TGTGCCAGCAGCCGGGGACTAGCGGAAAACAGGGCGTTCTTC. Translation gives CASSRGLAENRAFF.

This chain connects TRBV9 to TRBJ2-5; 7 positions agree with TRBD2. The CDR3 is 15 residues long. With 0 bases clipped from V and 2 bases from J, the junction kept 4 bases outside the gene matches. The germline CDR1 and CDR2 sequences are SGDLS and YYNGEE. The CDR3 region has the DNA TGTGCCAGCAGCGTAGTTGGGGAGGGGCAAGAGACCCAGTACTTC. Protein sequence: CASSVVGEGQETQYF.

J is TRBJ2-7 and V is TRBV10-2, with D possibly matching TRBD1 (5 bases). Germline CDR1 is WSHSY and CDR2 is SAAADI. Trimming stripped 5 bases from V and 5 bases from J, with 7 bases between. CDR3 length: 11 residues. CDR3 sequence: CASSRGNEQYF. CDR3 DNA: TGCGCCAGCAGTAGGGGAAACGAGCAGTACTTC.